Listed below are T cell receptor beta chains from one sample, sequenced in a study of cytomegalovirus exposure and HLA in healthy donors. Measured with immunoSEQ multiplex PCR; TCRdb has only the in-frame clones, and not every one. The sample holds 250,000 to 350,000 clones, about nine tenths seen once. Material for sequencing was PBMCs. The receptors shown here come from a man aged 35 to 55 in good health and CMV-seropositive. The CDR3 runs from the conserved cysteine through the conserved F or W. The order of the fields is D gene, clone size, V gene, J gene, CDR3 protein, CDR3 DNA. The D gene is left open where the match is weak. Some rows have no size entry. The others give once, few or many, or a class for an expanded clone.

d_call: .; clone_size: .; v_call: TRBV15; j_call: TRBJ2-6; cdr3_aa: CATSKTGGGANVLTF; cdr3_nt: TGTGCCACCAGCAAAACAGGTGGTGGGGCCAACGTCCTGACTTTC
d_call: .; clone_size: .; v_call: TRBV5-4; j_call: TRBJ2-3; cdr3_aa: CASSTPRRDTQYF; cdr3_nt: TGTGCCAGCAGCACCCCACGCCGGGATACGCAGTATTTT
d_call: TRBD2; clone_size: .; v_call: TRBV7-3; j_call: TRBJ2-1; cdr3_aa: CASSLLAGEIGEQFF; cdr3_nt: TGTGCCAGCAGCCTACTAGCGGGAGAGATTGGAGAGCAGTTCTTC
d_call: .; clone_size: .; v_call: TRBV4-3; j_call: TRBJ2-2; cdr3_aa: CASSLAGGTGELFF; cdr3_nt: TGCGCCAGCAGCCTCGCAGGAGGTACCGGGGAGCTGTTTTTT
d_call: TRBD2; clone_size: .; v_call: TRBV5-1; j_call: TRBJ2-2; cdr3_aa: CASRQGTSGLVGELFF; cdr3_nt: TGCGCCAGCAGACAAGGGACTAGCGGTTTGGTCGGGGAGCTGTTTTTT
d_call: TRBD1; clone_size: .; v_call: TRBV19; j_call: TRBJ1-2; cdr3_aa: CASSRQGAGYTF; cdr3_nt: TGTGCCAGTAGTCGGCAGGGGGCAGGCTACACCTTC
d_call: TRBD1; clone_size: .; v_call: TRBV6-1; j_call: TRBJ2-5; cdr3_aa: CAILDRVQETQYF; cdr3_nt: TGTGCCATCCTAGACAGGGTCCAAGAGACCCAGTACTTC
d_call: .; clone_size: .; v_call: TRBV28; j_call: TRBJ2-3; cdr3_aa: CASSPKLTDTQYF; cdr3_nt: TGTGCCAGCAGCCCTAAGCTTACAGATACGCAGTATTTT
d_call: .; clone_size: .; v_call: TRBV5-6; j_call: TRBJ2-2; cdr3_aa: CASTVLRRRNTGELFF; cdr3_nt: TGTGCCAGCACCGTCCTACGGCGGCGGAACACCGGGGAGCTGTTTTTT
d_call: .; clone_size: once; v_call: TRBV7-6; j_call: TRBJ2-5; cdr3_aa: CASSLGQSGGGETQYF; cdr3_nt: TGTGCCAGCAGCTTAGGACAGTCCGGGGGTGGAGAGACCCAGTACTTC
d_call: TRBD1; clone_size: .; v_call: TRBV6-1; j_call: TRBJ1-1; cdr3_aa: CASTMTGPNTEAFF; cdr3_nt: TGTGCCAGCACTATGACAGGGCCGAACACTGAAGCTTTCTTT
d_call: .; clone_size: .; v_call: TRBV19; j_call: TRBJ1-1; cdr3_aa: CASSDQFPDTEAFF; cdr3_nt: TGTGCCAGTAGTGATCAATTCCCGGACACTGAAGCTTTCTTT
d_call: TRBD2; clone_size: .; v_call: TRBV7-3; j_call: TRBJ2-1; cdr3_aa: CASSLVGRLADNEQFF; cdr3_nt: TGTGCCAGCAGCTTAGTGGGGCGGCTAGCGGACAATGAGCAGTTCTTC
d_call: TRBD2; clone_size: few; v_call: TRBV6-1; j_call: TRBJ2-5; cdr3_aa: CASRLTSGRGETQYF; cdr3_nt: TGTGCCAGCAGGCTGACTAGCGGGAGGGGAGAGACCCAGTACTTC
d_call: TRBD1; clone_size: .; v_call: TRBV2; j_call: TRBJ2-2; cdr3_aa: CACFKDREGSTGELFF; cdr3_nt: TGTGCCTGCTTCAAGGACAGGGAAGGTAGCACCGGGGAGCTGTTTTTT
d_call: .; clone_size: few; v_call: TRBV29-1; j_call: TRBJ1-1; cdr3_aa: CSVFTSGRRHTNTEAFF; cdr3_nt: TGCAGCGTGTTCACAAGTGGGAGACGGCATACGAACACTGAAGCTTTCTTT
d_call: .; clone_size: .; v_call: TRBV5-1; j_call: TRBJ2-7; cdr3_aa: CASSLNPGVGSYEQYF; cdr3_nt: TGCGCCAGCAGCTTGAATCCAGGGGTAGGGTCCTACGAGCAGTACTTC
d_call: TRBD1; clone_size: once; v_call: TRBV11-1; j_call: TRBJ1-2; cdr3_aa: CASSSTGSLGYTF; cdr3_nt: TGTGCCAGCAGCTCGACAGGGTCCCTTGGCTACACCTTC
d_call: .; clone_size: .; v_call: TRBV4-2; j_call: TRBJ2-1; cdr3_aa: CASSHVTRSSYNEQFF; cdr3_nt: TGTGCCAGCAGCCACGTGACTAGGAGCTCCTACAATGAGCAGTTCTTC
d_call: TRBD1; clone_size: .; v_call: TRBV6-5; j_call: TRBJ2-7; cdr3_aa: CASSPETGMTYEQYF; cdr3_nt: TGTGCCAGCAGTCCTGAGACAGGGATGACCTACGAGCAGTACTTC
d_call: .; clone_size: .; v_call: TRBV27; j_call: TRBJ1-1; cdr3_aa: CASSLFGGGNTEAFF; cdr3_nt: TGTGCCAGCAGTTTATTTGGCGGAGGTAACACTGAAGCTTTCTTT
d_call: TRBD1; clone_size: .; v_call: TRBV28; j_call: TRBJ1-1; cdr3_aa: CASSLPGTGVSNTEAFF; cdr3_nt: TGTGCCAGCAGTTTACCCGGGACAGGGGTTTCCAACACTGAAGCTTTCTTT
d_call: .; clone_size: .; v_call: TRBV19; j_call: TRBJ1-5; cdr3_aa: CASRSGVYSNQPQHF; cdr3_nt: TGTGCCAGTAGATCAGGGGTTTATAGCAATCAGCCCCAGCATTTT
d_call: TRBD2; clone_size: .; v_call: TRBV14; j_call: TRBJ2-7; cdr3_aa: CASSHTSGTPYEQYF; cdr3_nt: TGTGCCAGCAGCCACACTAGCGGGACACCCTACGAGCAGTACTTC
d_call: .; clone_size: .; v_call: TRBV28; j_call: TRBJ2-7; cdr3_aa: CASSLRGYEQYF; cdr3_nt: TGTGCCAGCAGTTTAAGGGGATACGAGCAGTACTTC
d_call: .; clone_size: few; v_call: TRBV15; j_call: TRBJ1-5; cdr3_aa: CATSRGAGEGQPQHF; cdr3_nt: TGTGCCACCAGCAGAGGGGCCGGGGAGGGTCAGCCCCAGCATTTT
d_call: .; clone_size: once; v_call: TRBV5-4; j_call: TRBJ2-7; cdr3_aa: CASSSGQPYEQYF; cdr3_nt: TGTGCCAGCAGCTCTGGACAGCCCTACGAGCAGTACTTC
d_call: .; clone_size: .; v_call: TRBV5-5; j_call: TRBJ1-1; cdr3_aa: CASSFLGEGTEAFF; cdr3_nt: TGTGCCAGCAGTTTTCTAGGGGAAGGCACTGAAGCTTTCTTT
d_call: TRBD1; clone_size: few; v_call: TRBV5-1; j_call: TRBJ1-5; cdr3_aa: CASSLTGDQPQHF; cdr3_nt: TGCGCCAGCAGCTTGACAGGGGATCAGCCCCAGCATTTT
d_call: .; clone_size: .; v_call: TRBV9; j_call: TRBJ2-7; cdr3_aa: CASSSEGQGLGYEQYF; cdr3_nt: TGTGCCAGCAGCTCCGAGGGGCAGGGGTTAGGGTACGAGCAGTACTTC
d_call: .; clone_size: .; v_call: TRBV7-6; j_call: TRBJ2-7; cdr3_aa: CASSLGGTGGYEQYF; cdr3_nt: TGTGCCAGCAGCTTAGGGGGAACCGGAGGATACGAGCAGTACTTC
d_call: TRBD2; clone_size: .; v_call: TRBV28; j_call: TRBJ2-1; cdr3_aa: CASSLYGSGTRAVNEQFF; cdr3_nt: TGTGCCAGCAGTTTGTACGGCTCCGGGACTAGAGCGGTCAATGAGCAGTTCTTC
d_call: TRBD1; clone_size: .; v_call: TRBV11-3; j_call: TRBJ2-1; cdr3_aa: CASSETGGYSYNEQFF; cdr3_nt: TGTGCCAGCAGCGAAACAGGGGGCTACTCCTACAATGAGCAGTTCTTC
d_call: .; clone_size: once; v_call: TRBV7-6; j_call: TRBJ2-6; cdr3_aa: CATRGSGANVLTF; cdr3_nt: TGTGCCACCCGGGGCTCTGGGGCCAACGTCCTGACTTTC
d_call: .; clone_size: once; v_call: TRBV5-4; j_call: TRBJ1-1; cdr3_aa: CAGSLDGGRTEAFF; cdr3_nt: TGTGCCGGCAGCTTGGATGGGGGGAGGACTGAAGCTTTCTTT
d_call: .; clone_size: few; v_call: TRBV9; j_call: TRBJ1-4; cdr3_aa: CASSGGGINEKLFF; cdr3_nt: TGTGCCAGCAGCGGCGGGGGGATAAATGAAAAACTGTTTTTT
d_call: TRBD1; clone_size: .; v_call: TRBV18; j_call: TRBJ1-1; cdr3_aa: CASSLDRSAEAFF; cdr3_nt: TGTGCCAGCTCACTGGACAGGTCGGCTGAAGCTTTCTTT
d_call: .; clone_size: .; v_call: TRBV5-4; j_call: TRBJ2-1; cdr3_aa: CASSLAPRVWEQFF; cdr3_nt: TGTGCCAGCAGCTTGGCGCCCAGGGTGTGGGAGCAGTTCTTC
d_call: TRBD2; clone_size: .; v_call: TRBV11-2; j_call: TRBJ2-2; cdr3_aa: CASSLASGRSGELFF; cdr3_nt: TGTGCCAGCAGCTTAGCTAGCGGGAGGAGCGGGGAGCTGTTTTTT
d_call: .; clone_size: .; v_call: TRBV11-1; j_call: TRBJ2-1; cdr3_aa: CASSLLRAYNEQFF; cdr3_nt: TGTGCCAGCAGCTTGTTGCGGGCTTACAATGAGCAGTTCTTC
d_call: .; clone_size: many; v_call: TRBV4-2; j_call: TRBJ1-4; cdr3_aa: CASSLGSATNEKLFF; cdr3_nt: TGTGCCAGCAGCCTAGGGAGTGCAACTAATGAAAAACTGTTTTTT
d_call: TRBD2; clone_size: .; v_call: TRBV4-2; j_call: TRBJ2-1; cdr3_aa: CASSQAAGRVYNEQFF; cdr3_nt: TGTGCCAGCAGCCAAGCAGCGGGGAGGGTTTACAATGAGCAGTTCTTC
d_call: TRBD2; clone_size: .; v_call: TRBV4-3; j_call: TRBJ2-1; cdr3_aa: CASSQLISGGGYNEQFF; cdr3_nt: TGCGCCAGCAGCCAACTCATTAGCGGGGGGGGGTACAATGAGCAGTTCTTC
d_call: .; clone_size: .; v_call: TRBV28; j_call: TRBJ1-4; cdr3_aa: CASSGQPVKEKLFF; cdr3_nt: TGTGCCAGCAGTGGACAGCCAGTAAAGGAAAAACTGTTTTTT
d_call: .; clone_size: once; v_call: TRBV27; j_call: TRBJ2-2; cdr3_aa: CASSPRGSWTGELFF; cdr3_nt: TGTGCCAGCTCGCCCAGGGGATCGTGGACCGGGGAGCTGTTTTTT
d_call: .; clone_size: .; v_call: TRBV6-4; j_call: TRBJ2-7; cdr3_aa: CASSEQASYEQYF; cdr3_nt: TGTGCCAGCAGTGAACAGGCCTCCTACGAGCAGTACTTC
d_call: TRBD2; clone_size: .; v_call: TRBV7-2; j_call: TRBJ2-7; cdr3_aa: CASSPGQGLAGGKYEQYF; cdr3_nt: TGTGCCAGCAGCCCTGGACAGGGACTAGCGGGAGGGAAGTACGAGCAGTACTTC
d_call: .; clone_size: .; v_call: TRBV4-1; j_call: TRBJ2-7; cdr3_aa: CASSPQGTYEQYF; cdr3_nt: TGCGCCAGCAGCCCCCAGGGTACCTACGAGCAGTACTTC
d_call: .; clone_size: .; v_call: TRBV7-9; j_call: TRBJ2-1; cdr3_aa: CSSSPRLSSYNEQFF; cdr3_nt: TGTTCCAGCTCCCCCAGACTTAGCTCCTACAATGAGCAGTTCTTC
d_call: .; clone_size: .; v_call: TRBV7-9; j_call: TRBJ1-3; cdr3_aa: CASSSLARNTIYF; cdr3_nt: TGTGCCAGCAGCTCCCTGGCCCGAAACACCATATATTTT
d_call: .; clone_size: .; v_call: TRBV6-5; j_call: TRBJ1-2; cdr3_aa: CASSESRERSTF; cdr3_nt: TGTGCCAGCAGTGAGTCCCGGGAGAGGAGCACCTTC
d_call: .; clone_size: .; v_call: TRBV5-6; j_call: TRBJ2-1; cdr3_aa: CASSLSRVYNEQFF; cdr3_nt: TGTGCCAGCAGCTTGAGCAGGGTCTACAATGAGCAGTTCTTC